A single sample gave rise to the 5 T cell receptor beta chains below, sequenced in a study of blood T cell repertoires in COVID-19. The protocol was immunoSEQ multiplex PCR, while the TCRdb copy is restricted to in-frame clones and leaves out a portion. The repertoire holds 200,000 to 250,000 clones, with about 86% as singletons. The source material was peripheral blood. The source of these receptors is a man in his 60s who had recovered from COVID-19.

The genes are TRBV3-1 (or the pseudogene TRBV3-2) and TRBJ2-2; 10 bases match TRBD2. Germline loops: CDR1 LGHDT, CDR2 YNNKEL (reference sequence). V shed 4 bases, J shed 7 bases, and the junction held 3 bases outside the gene matches. The CDR3 has 14 residues. This CDR3 is CASSPQRGGGELFF. The CDR3 DNA reads as TGTGCCAGCAGCCCTCAGCGGGGGGGCGGGGAGCTGTTTTTT.

With regard to this clone: Distinct nucleotide sequences in the sample also encode this CDR3. The chain employs TRBV3-1 (or the pseudogene TRBV3-2) and TRBJ1-5, with D maybe TRBD1 (5 bases). The germline V gene encodes CDR1 LGHDT and CDR2 YNNKEL (reference sequence). V lost 0 bases, J lost 1 base, and 10 bases lay in between. CDR3 length: 16 amino acids. CDR3 bases: TGTGCCAGCAGCCAAGACGGGGGAGGAAGCAATCAGCCCCAGCATTTT. Residues: CASSQDGGGSNQPQHF.

This clone appeared once. J is TRBJ1-6 and V is TRBV30, with 7 bases that match TRBD1. The V and J ends lost 3 bases and 2 bases, in that order; junction bases with no gene match: 13. CDR3 size: 18 residues. Germline CDR1 GTSNPN, CDR2 SVGIG (reference sequence). The CDR3 loop is CAWRPGDRASAYNSPLHF. DNA of the CDR3: TGTGCCTGGAGACCAGGAGACAGGGCGAGTGCCTATAATTCACCCCTCCACTTT.

This clone was observed a few times. The gene calls are TRBV7-8 and TRBJ2-5, with 7 positions matching TRBD1. Trimming took 7 bases from V and 4 from J; bases not matched to a gene: 12. CDR3 length: 15 residues. CDR1 and CDR2 from the germline V gene are SGHVS and FQNEAQ. The CDR3 DNA follows: TGTGCCAGCACCTTCCTTGACAGGGTTAGAGAGACCCAGTACTTC. It translates to CASTFLDRVRETQYF.

The rearrangement uses TRBV7-9 and TRBJ2-2, with a tentative D call TRBD2 (5 bases). The ends were cut back, 5 bases at V and 2 bases at J, with 9 bases in the middle. The CDR3 has 14 residues. CDR1 is SEHNR and CDR2 is FQNEAQ in the germline V gene (reference sequence). The CDR3 DNA reads as TGTGCCAGCAGCCGTGCGGGCAACACCGGGGAGCTGTTTTTT. Its translation: CASSRAGNTGELFF.